Listed below are T cell receptor beta chains from one sample, sequenced in a study of monozygotic twins with inflammatory bowel disease. For each CDR3 protein, TCRdb gives one entry from its re-call of the 5' RACE reads, without DNA. This listing includes more than 300,000 distinct CDR3 sequences. The sequencing input was blood. These receptors were collected from a human donor with ulcerative colitis or Crohn's disease, or a healthy co-twin of an affected twin (not recorded which). The CDR3 runs from the conserved cysteine through the conserved F or W.

j_call v_call cdr3_length cdr3_aa
TRBJ2-2 TRBV19 13 CASKQGDTGELFF
TRBJ2-1 TRBV9 16 CASSVLAGGSYNEQFF
TRBJ2-7 TRBV29-1 13 CSASTSGTGEQYF
TRBJ2-5 TRBV9 14 CASSPKTRGETQYF
TRBJ2-5 TRBV7-6 14 CASSAARGRETQYF
TRBJ1-5 TRBV6-2/TRBV6-3 13 CASFHQGGQPQHF
TRBJ2-3 TRBV5-1 16 CASSLAGQGGQDTQYF
TRBJ2-2 TRBV7-2 14 CASSLVANTGVLFF
TRBJ2-7 TRBV20-1 16 CSAQPGTSGRAYEQYF
TRBJ1-1 TRBV6-2/TRBV6-3 14 CASSYSQGVTEAFF
TRBJ2-2 TRBV6-5 15 CASSFGWDSTGELFF
TRBJ2-7 TRBV20-1 15 CSAREGLAGGHEQYF
TRBJ2-3 TRBV20-1 12 CSTLSGTDTQYF
TRBJ2-7 TRBV12-3/TRBV12-4 15 CASSSPGTGGWEQYF
TRBJ1-1 TRBV7-2 13 CASSRTGLTEAFF
TRBJ1-5 TRBV18 15 CASSPRTGSLEPQHF
TRBJ2-1 TRBV29-1 14 CSVEDGILYNEQFF
TRBJ2-3 TRBV7-9 15 CASSLASPRQDTQYF
TRBJ2-5 TRBV5-6 15 CASSVPERLGETQYF
TRBJ2-7 TRBV19 13 CASSIVAVSEQYF
TRBJ2-5 TRBV7-9 17 CASSLLGLAEDQETQYF
TRBJ1-1 TRBV18 12 CASSPFKKGAFF
TRBJ1-6 TRBV5-1 15 CASRPTGTENSPLHF
TRBJ1-4 TRBV6-2/TRBV6-3 16 CASSGGYGATNEKLFF
TRBJ2-7 TRBV29-1 14 CSVVPAGDPYEQYF
TRBJ2-3 TRBV6-2/TRBV6-3 14 CASRVTGSTDTQYF
TRBJ1-4 TRBV27 18 CASSLGKTGLLAREKLFF
TRBJ1-5 TRBV12-3/TRBV12-4 16 CASRKTGVASNQPQHF
TRBJ1-5 TRBV10-3 15 CAIRSGTGSNQPQHF
TRBJ2-1 TRBV9 17 CASSESKGRSGYNEQFF
TRBJ2-1 TRBV7-7 16 CASSPIDGDSYNEQFF
TRBJ2-1 TRBV3-1 12 CASSASGPPPFF
TRBJ1-6 TRBV15 16 CATSRGDRGSNSPLHF
TRBJ2-3 TRBV3-1 15 CASSPLIWGQDTQYF
TRBJ1-2 TRBV20-1 14 CSAGPDSTNYGYTF
TRBJ2-7 TRBV7-2 14 CASSFSRSSREQYF
TRBJ2-6 TRBV20-1 16 CSATAGASSGANVLTF
TRBJ2-2 TRBV5-4 15 CASSLARTGTGELFF